The 14 T cell receptor beta chains below come from one sample, sequenced in a study of T-cell reconstitution after alpha-beta-depleted transplantation in children. Researchers prepared the TCRbeta library using unique molecular identifiers, the study reports. TCRdb reanalysed the PCR reads using MiXCR and keeps one entry per CDR3 protein. The sample comprises some 190,000 distinct CDR3 sequences, around 10% of which are singletons, and roughly 13% rests with the top ten. Material: PBMCs, obtained before TCRalphabeta/CD19-depleted stem cell transplant. These receptors were obtained from a boy younger than 10 with acute myeloid leukemia, due to receive a stem cell transplant.

The rearrangement joins TRBV3-1 to TRBJ1-2, with a possible D match to TRBD1 (5 bases). Germline V gene lookup returns CDR1 LGHDT and CDR2 YNNKEL (reference sequence). The CDR3 length is 15 residues. V gave up 10 bases and J gave up 4 bases, with 22 bases separating them. The CDR3 coding sequence is TGTGCCACCACCCAAGATGTTACAGGTCCCTATGGCTACACCTTC. Protein: CATTQDVTGPYGYTF.

About this clonotype: This may come from a read error, since a much larger clone is one base off. The chain employs TRBV12-3 or TRBV12-4 and TRBJ2-2; the match to TRBD1 covers 8 bases. The CDR3 loop spans 17 amino acids. CDR3 amino acids: CACRIFASDRAGEELFF. CDR3 coding DNA: TGTGCCTGCAGGATTTTTGCTTCGGACAGGGCCGGAGAGGAGCTGTTTTTT.

Many counts were recorded for this clonotype. The rearrangement links TRBV14 to TRBJ2-5; D tentatively reads TRBD1 or TRBD2 (6 bases each). Germline V gene data show CDR1 as SGHDN and CDR2 as FVKESK. The CDR3 is made up of 17 amino acids. Trimming shortened V by 0 bases and J by 0 bases, and 14 bases separated the two germline ends. The CDR3: CASSQDLGGPYQETQYF. The CDR3 DNA reads TGTGCCAGCAGCCAAGATCTTGGGGGGCCGTACCAAGAGACCCAGTACTTC.

This clonotype has ten or more counts. V gene TRBV20-1 combines with J gene TRBJ1-2, with a weak D call TRBD1 (6 bases). V lost 3 bases and J lost 6, with 20 bases in between. The CDR3 is 15 amino acids. The V gene's germline CDR1 is DFQATT and CDR2 SNEGSKA (reference sequence). The chain's CDR3 is CSASRQVAERDGYTF. The CDR3 coding sequence is TGCAGTGCTAGTCGACAGGTAGCAGAGAGAGATGGCTACACCTTC.

In the case of this clonotype: Possible read error: a much larger clone is one base away. The chain recombines TRBV3-1 with TRBJ2-3, with 10 bases fitting TRBD2. Looked up from germline, CDR1 is LGHDT and CDR2 is YNNKEL (reference sequence). The CDR3 covers 17 residues. CDR3 bases: TGTGCCACCAGCCAAGAGATTAGCGGGGGGACAACAGATACGCAGTATTTT. It translates to CATSQEISGGTTDTQYF.

The sample holds many counts of this clonotype. The chain has TRBV3-1 and TRBJ2-3; TRBD1 matches 7 bases. The CDR3 contains 16 residues. With 1 base clipped from V and 5 bases from J, the junction kept 9 bases outside the gene matches. The V gene's germline CDR1 is LGHDT and CDR2 YNNKEL (reference sequence). The CDR3 region is CASSQVLRQGRDTQYF. The CDR3 bases are TGTGCCAGCAGCCAAGTTCTACGACAGGGTAGAGATACGCAGTATTTT.

This clonotype was counted a few times. J is TRBJ2-5 and V is TRBV30, with 7 bases lining up with TRBD2. The V gene end was trimmed by 0 bases and the J gene end by 2 bases; junction bases not matched to a gene: 9. CDR1 is GTSNPN and CDR2 is SVGIG in the germline V gene (reference sequence). There are 16 residues in the CDR3. The CDR3 here is CAWSVIREVWQETQYF. The CDR3 DNA sequence: TGTGCCTGGAGTGTAATTCGGGAGGTGTGGCAAGAGACCCAGTACTTC.

This clonotype was picked up many times. The rearrangement joins TRBV27 to TRBJ1-2; 7 positions agree with TRBD1. The V gene's germline CDR1 is MNHEY and CDR2 SMNVEV (reference sequence). The CDR3 is 16 amino acids. Germline trimming cut 4 bases from V and 0 bases from J; bases unmatched to any gene: 8. CDR3 sequence reads: CASSSDRAPSNYGYTF. CDR3 in DNA: TGTGCCAGCAGTTCCGACAGGGCCCCTTCTAACTATGGCTACACCTTC.

This clonotype has at least ten counts. This chain links TRBV20-1 with TRBJ2-5; D not resolved. The V gene lost 4 bases and the J gene lost 2 bases, with 14 bases spanning the gap. Germline V gene lookup returns CDR1 DFQATT and CDR2 SNEGSKA (reference sequence). This CDR3 has 14 amino acids. The CDR3 sequence is CSAIDLVIQETQYF. Here the CDR3 DNA reads TGCAGTGCTATTGACCTAGTGATTCAAGAGACCCAGTACTTC.

This clonotype has at least ten counts. The chain combines TRBV5-1 with TRBJ2-1; D not certain. The germline V and J ends were trimmed by 0 bases and 6 bases, with 10 bases remaining between them. Germline CDR1 reads SGHRS; CDR2 reads YFSETQ. The CDR3 runs 14 residues. The CDR3 reads CASSLAPNSNEQFF. The CDR3 DNA reads TGCGCCAGCAGCTTGGCTCCTAATAGCAATGAGCAGTTCTTC.

This clonotype was counted at least ten times. This sequence joins TRBV9 and TRBJ2-1; possible D gene TRBD2, 5 bases. Trimming cost V 2 bases and J 4 bases, with 10 bases left between them. This CDR3 has 14 residues. Per germline, CDR1 SGDLS and CDR2 YYNGEE. CDR3 loop: CASSVTIKYNEQFF. The CDR3 nucleotides are TGTGCCAGCAGCGTGACTATAAAGTACAATGAGCAGTTCTTC.

This clonotype has at least ten counts. This sequence joins TRBV10-3 and TRBJ2-5, with 8 bases matching TRBD1. The CDR3 runs to 15 residues. J lost 5 bases, V lost 10 bases, and 15 bases had no gene match. Germline V gene lookup returns CDR1 ENHRY and CDR2 SYGVKD. In nucleotides, the CDR3 is TGTGCCACCGAGTTGGGGACAGGAGGAGTGGAGACCCAGTACTTC. Its translation: CATELGTGGVETQYF.

Remarks on this clonotype: A read error is possible here, since a much larger clone lies one base away. This chain uses TRBV5-1 with TRBJ2-1; TRBD1 is a possible D gene (6 bases). Germline V lookup: CDR1 SGHRS, CDR2 YFSETQ. The CDR3 consists of 13 residues. The CDR3 nucleotides are TGCGCCAGCAGCTTGAGTCGGGACAATGAGCATTTCTTC. Protein: CASSLSRDNEHFF.

This clonotype was detected many times. The chain is built from TRBV28 and TRBJ1-2; D is perhaps TRBD1 (6 bases). Germline loops: CDR1 MDHEN, CDR2 SYDVKM. The CDR3 is 13 amino acids. Between the trimmed V and J ends, which lost 2 bases and 6 bases, there was a span of 10 bases. CDR3 in DNA: TGTGCCAGCAGTTTAGAGGGGGGCAATGGCTACACCTTC. This translates into CASSLEGGNGYTF.